This TCR beta chain was sequenced for a study of a mutant IDH1 vaccine in newly diagnosed glioma. About the research overall: Investigators started vaccination 4-6 weeks after radiotherapy alone, or with temozolomide cycles. Study-wide findings and caveats: Changes in top peripheral clonotypes did not appear linked to pseudoprogression.

To note about this clone: Its cognate antigen is unknown.

The time point was: week 47, end of study. A 20-mer mutant IDH1 peptide at 300 ug was injected subcutaneously with topical imiquimod. Clones were read by immunoSEQ multiplex PCR, and TCRdb kept only the in-frame ones, dropping some. The repertoire holds fewer than 35,000 clones, with 80% to 85% as singletons. The CDR3 totals 14 residues. Germline V gene data show CDR1 as MNHEY and CDR2 as SMNVEV (reference sequence). Trimming cost V 7 bases and J 3 bases, with 15 bases left between them. The J gene is TRBJ1-1, the V gene TRBV27; D is unclear. The origin of this receptor is a man in his thirties or forties with glioma. This sample comprised PBMCs, obtained from a glioma patient whose treatment included an IDH1 peptide vaccine. The CDR3 here is CASTPRHSDTEAFF. The CDR3 DNA reads as TGTGCCAGCACCCCTCGGCACTCGGACACTGAAGCTTTCTTT.